The present entry profiles one T cell receptor (beta chain) with its context. The method was immunoSEQ multiplex PCR; TCRdb's version includes in-frame clones alone and lacks a portion of them. The sample carries 330,000 or so clones, roughly nine tenths recorded once. The sample comes from a study of blood T cell repertoires in COVID-19. V was cut by 1 base and J by 8 bases, with 6 bases left in between. There are 11 residues in the CDR3. In germline, CDR1 is DFQATT, CDR2 SNEGSKA (reference sequence). Material: PBMCs or T cells enriched from blood (not recorded which). The V call is TRBV20-1, the J call TRBJ2-1; D is ambiguous. The TCR comes from a woman in her 30s who had recovered from COVID-19. In DNA, the CDR3 is TGCAGTGCTAGAGTTGGGCATGAGCAGTTCTTC. It is translated as CSARVGHEQFF.